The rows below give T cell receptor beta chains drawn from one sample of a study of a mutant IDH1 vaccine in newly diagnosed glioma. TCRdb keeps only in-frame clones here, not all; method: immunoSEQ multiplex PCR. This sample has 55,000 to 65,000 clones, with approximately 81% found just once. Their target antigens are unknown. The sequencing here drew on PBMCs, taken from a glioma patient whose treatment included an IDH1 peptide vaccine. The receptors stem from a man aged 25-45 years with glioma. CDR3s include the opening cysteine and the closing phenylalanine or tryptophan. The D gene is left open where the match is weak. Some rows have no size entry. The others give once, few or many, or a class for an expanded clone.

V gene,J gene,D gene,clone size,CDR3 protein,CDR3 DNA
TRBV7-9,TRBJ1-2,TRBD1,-,CASSPGGRSRGYTF,TGTGCCAGCAGCCCAGGGGGACGCTCGCGAGGCTACACCTTC
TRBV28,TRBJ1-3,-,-,CASSLGISGNTIYF,TGTGCCAGCAGTTTGGGAATCTCTGGAAACACCATATATTTT
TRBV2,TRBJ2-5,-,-,CASDWGQGIFAYPYKIQYF,TGTGCCAGCGATTGGGGCCAGGGGATATTTGCCTACCCCTATAAGATCCAGTACTTC
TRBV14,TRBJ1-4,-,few,CASSQGPGVRSGKLFF,TGTGCCAGCAGCCAAGGACCGGGGGTCCGGTCTGGAAAACTGTTTTTT
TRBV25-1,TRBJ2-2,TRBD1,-,CASSKRDRDTGELFF,TGTGCCAGCAGTAAACGGGACAGGGACACCGGGGAGCTGTTTTTT
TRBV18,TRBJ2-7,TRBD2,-,CASSPGGGGLYEQYF,TGTGCCAGCTCACCAGGCGGCGGGGGGCTCTACGAGCAGTACTTC
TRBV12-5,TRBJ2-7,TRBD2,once,CASGLVVPSGGTYEQYF,TGTGCTAGTGGTTTGGTAGTTCCTAGCGGGGGGACCTACGAGCAGTACTTC
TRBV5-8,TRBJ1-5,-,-,CASSLGQTYSNQPQHF,TGTGCCAGCAGCTTGGGGCAGACTTATAGCAATCAGCCCCAGCATTTT
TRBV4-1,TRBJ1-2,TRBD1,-,CASSSAQGGNGYTF,TGCGCCAGCAGCTCGGCGCAGGGGGGGAATGGCTACACCTTC
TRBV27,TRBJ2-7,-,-,CASSLTWDSTYEQYF,TGTGCCAGCAGTTTAACTTGGGACTCAACCTACGAGCAGTACTTC
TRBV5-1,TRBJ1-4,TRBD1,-,CASSSGQGATNEKLFF,TGCGCCAGCAGCTCAGGACAGGGGGCCACTAATGAAAAACTGTTTTTT
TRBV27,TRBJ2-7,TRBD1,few,CASSLGQYYEQYF,TGTGCCAGCAGTTTGGGACAGTACTACGAGCAGTACTTC
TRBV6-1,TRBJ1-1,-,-,CASQGARTEAFF,TGTGCCAGTCAGGGTGCGAGGACTGAAGCTTTCTTT
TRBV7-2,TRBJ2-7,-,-,CASTKRESYEQYF,TGTGCCAGCACCAAAAGGGAATCCTACGAGCAGTACTTC
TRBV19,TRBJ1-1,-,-,CASSNRERFARNTEAFF,TGTGCCAGTAGTAACCGGGAGAGGTTCGCTCGGAACACTGAAGCTTTCTTT
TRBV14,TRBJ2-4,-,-,CASSLTLWRNIQYF,TGTGCCAGCAGCCTAACCTTGTGGAGAAACATTCAGTACTTC
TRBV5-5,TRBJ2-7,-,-,CASSLEAGLYEQYF,TGTGCCAGCAGCTTGGAGGCAGGGCTCTACGAGCAGTACTTC
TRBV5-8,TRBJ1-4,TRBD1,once,CASSSRTGVKKLFF,TGTGCCAGCAGCTCCAGGACAGGGGTGAAAAAACTGTTTTTT
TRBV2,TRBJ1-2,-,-,CASRPQGLDYGYTF,TGTGCCAGCAGGCCGCAGGGATTAGACTATGGCTACACCTTC
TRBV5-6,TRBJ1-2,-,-,CASSLAASNYGYTF,TGTGCCAGCAGCTTGGCGGCCAGTAACTATGGCTACACCTTC
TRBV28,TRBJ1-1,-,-,CASSLPLKAAITEAFF,TGTGCCAGCAGTTTACCCCTGAAGGCTGCGATCACTGAAGCTTTCTTT
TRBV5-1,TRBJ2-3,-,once,CASSLQRDTQYF,TGCGCCAGCAGCTTACAGCGGGATACGCAGTATTTT
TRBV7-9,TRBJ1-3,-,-,CASSLLSTGANIYF,TGTGCCAGCAGCTTACTCAGTACGGGGGCCAACATATATTTT
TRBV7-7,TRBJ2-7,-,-,CASSLAGGTDEQYF,TGTGCCAGCAGCTTAGCGGGGGGGACAGACGAGCAGTACTTC
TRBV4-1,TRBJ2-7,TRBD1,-,CASSHLTGARSSYEQYF,TGCGCCAGCAGCCATTTGACAGGGGCCAGAAGCTCCTACGAGCAGTACTTC
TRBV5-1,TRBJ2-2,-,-,CASSLYPGTGELFF,TGCGCCAGCAGCTTGTATCCGGGGACCGGGGAGCTGTTTTTT
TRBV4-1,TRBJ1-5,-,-,CASSLGGQWGQPQHF,TGCGCCAGCAGCCTTGGAGGACAGTGGGGTCAGCCCCAGCATTTT
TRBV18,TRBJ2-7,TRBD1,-,CASSPRDRAYEQYF,TGTGCCAGCTCACCAAGGGACAGGGCCTACGAGCAGTACTTC
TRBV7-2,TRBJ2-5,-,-,CASSSGGYEETQYF,TGTGCCAGCAGCTCAGGCGGGTACGAAGAGACCCAGTACTTC
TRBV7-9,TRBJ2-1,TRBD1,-,CASSLQGAWEQFF,TGTGCCAGCAGCTTACAGGGGGCTTGGGAGCAGTTCTTC
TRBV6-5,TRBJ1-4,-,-,CASSRDRNEKLFF,TGTGCCAGCAGCCGAGATCGTAATGAAAAACTGTTTTTT
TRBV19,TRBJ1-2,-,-,CASRVGGLGGGYTF,TGTGCCAGTAGGGTCGGGGGCCTAGGTGGTGGCTACACCTTC
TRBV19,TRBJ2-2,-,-,CASRGTGELFF,TGTGCCAGTAGGGGCACCGGGGAGCTGTTTTTT
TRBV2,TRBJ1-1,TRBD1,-,CASRGPGQKAFF,TGTGCCAGCAGAGGACCGGGACAGAAAGCTTTCTTT
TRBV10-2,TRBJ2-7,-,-,CASSIGPYEQYF,TGCGCCAGCAGTATCGGACCTTACGAGCAGTACTTC
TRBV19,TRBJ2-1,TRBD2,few,CASSIGGGAAVEQFF,TGTGCCAGTAGTATAGGCGGGGGGGCAGCGGTTGAGCAGTTCTTC
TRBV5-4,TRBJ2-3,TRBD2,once,CASSLVGTRVTDTQYF,TGTGCCAGCAGCTTGGTTGGGACTAGGGTCACAGATACGCAGTATTTT
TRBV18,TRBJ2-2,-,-,CASSSGQGQRGELFF,TGTGCCAGCTCATCCGGGCAGGGTCAACGCGGGGAGCTGTTTTTT
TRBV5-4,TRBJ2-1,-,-,CASSLPDPQYNEQFF,TGTGCCAGCAGCTTGCCGGACCCTCAATACAATGAGCAGTTCTTC
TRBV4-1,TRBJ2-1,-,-,CASSQDLPSYNEQFF,TGCGCCAGCAGCCAAGATCTGCCGTCCTACAATGAGCAGTTCTTC
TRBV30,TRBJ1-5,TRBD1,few,CAWSDLRGSNQPQHF,TGTGCCTGGAGTGACCTCAGGGGGAGCAATCAGCCCCAGCATTTT
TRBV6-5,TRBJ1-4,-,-,CASSRSDSPRKLFF,TGTGCCAGCAGCCGCTCGGACAGCCCCAGAAAACTGTTTTTT
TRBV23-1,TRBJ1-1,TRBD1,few,CASRRTGWTEAFF,TGCGCCAGCAGACGGACAGGTTGGACTGAAGCTTTCTTT
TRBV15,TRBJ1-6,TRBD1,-,CATSRERDRGNSPLHF,TGTGCCACCAGCAGAGAGCGGGACAGGGGTAATTCACCCCTCCACTTT
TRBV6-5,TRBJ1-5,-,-,CASSSISNQPQHF,TGTGCCAGCAGTTCAATTAGCAATCAGCCCCAGCATTTT